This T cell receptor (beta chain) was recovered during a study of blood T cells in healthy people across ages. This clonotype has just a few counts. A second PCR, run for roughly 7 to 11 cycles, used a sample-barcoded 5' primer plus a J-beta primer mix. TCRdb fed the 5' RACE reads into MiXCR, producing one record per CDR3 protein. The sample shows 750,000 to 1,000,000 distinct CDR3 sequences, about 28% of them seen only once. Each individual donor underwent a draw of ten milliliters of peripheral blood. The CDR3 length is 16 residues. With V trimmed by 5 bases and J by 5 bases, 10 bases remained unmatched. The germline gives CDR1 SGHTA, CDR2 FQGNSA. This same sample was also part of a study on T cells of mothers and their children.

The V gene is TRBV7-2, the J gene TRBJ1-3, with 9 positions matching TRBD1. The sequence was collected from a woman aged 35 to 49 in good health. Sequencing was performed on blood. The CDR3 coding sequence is TGTGCCAGCAGCCGAATCCGCGGGACAGGGAGAAACACCATATATTTT. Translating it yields CASSRIRGTGRNTIYF.